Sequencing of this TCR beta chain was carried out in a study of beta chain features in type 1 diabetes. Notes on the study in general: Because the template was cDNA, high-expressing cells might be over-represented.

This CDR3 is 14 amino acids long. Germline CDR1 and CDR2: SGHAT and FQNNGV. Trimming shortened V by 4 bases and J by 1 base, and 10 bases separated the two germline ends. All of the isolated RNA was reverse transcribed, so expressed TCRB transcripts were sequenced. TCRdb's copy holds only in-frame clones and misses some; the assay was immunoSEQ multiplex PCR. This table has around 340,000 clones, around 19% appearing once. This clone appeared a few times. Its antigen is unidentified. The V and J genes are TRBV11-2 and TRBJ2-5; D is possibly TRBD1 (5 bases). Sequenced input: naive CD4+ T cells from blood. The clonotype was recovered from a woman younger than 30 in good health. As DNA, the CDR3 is TGTGCCAGCAGCTCTATAGGGGCCCAAGAGACCCAGTACTTC. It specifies CASSSIGAQETQYF.